What follows is one T cell receptor beta chain and its context. These data are taken from a study of blood T cell repertoires in COVID-19. For the study at large: The origin of the acute and convalescent COVID-19 samples was the United States, Italy and Spain. Sources were T cells, B-cell-depleted T cells, or PBMCs; the material itself was cDNA or gDNA.

Original methodology: Nucleated cell number was recorded as an estimate derived from reference gene primer amplification. Produced via immunoSEQ multiplex PCR; TCRdb's table is partial and in-frame only. The DNA gave D and trimming, while V, J and clone size come from that table. This sample has over 120,000 clones, with 84% found just once. Looked up from germline, CDR1 is SGHVS and CDR2 is FQNEAQ. V trimming: 5 bases; J trimming: 11 bases; junction bases outside the gene matches: 14. This CDR3 spans 14 amino acids. The chain uses TRBV7-8 and TRBJ1-1; 7 positions agree with TRBD1. Specimen: peripheral blood. The TCR was taken from a human donor in a cohort sampled during active COVID-19. The CDR3 nucleotides read TGTGCCAGCAGCCCCACCGACAGGGTCCACCATGCTTTCTTT. Translating gives CASSPTDRVHHAFF.